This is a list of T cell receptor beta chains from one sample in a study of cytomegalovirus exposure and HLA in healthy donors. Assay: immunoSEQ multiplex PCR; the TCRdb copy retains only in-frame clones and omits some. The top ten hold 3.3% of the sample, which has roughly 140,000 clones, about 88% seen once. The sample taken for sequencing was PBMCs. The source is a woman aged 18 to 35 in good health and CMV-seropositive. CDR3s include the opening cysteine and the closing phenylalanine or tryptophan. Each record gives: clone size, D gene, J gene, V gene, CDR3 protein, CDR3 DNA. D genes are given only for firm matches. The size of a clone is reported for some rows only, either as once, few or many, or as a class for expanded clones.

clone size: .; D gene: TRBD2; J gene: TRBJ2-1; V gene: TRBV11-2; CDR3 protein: CASSLTSGTYNEQFF; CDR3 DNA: TGTGCCAGCAGCTTAACTAGCGGGACCTACAATGAGCAGTTCTTC
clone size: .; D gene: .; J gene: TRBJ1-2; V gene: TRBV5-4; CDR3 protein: CASSEGGLGYTF; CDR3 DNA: TGTGCCAGCAGCGAAGGCGGCTTAGGCTACACCTTC
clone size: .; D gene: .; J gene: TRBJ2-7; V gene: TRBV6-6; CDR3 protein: CASSFAYEQYF; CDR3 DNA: TGTGCCAGCAGTTTCGCCTACGAGCAGTACTTC
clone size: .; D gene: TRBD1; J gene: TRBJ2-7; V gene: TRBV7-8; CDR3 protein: CASSSRQGGSDEQYF; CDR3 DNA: TGTGCCAGCAGCTCGAGACAGGGGGGAAGCGACGAGCAGTACTTC
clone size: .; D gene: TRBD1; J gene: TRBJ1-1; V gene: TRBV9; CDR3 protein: CASSPGTGVPEAFF; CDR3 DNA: TGTGCCAGCAGTCCCGGGACAGGGGTACCTGAAGCTTTCTTT
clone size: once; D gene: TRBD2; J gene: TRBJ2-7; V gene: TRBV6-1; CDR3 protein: CASSEAQRLAGEQYF; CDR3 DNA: TGTGCCAGCAGTGAAGCGCAGAGACTAGCCGGCGAGCAGTACTTC
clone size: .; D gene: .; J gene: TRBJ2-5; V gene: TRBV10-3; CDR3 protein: CAISVSSRETQYF; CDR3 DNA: TGTGCCATCAGTGTGTCTAGTCGGGAGACCCAGTACTTC
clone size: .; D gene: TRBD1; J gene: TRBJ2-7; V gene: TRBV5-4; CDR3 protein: CASSSPAGGPHEQYF; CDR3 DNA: TGTGCCAGCAGCTCCCCGGCAGGGGGCCCCCACGAGCAGTACTTC
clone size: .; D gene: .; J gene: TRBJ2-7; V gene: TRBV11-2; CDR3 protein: CASSHGTLAYEQYF; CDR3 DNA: TGTGCCAGCAGCCACGGGACTTTGGCCTACGAGCAGTACTTC
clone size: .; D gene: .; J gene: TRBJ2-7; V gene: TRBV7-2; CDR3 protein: CASSSQGGYEQYF; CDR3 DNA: TGTGCCAGCAGCTCCCAGGGGGGCTACGAGCAGTACTTC
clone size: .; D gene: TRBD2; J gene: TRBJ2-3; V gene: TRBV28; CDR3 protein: CASSPSVGGSADTQYF; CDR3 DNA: TGTGCCAGCAGCCCCTCCGTGGGGGGGAGCGCAGATACGCAGTATTTT
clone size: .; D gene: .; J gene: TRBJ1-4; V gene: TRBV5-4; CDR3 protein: CASSVGGPVRGELFF; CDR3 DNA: TGTGCCAGCAGCGTCGGGGGACCGGTAAGGGGCGAACTGTTTTTT
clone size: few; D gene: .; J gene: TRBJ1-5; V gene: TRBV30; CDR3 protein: CAWGQNSNQPQHF; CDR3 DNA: TGTGCCTGGGGACAGAATAGCAATCAGCCCCAGCATTTT
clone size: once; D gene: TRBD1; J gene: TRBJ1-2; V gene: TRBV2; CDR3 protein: CASSEIRGSGGYTF; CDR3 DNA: TGTGCCAGCAGTGAAATCAGGGGGTCAGGTGGCTACACCTTC
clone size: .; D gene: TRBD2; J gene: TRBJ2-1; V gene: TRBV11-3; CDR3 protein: CASSLVLAGAREQFF; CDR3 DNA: TGTGCCAGCAGCTTAGTGTTAGCGGGGGCAAGGGAGCAGTTCTTC
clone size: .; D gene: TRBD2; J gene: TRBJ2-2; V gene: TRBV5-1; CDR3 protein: CASSLLAGANTGELFF; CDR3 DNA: TGCGCCAGCAGCCTGCTAGCGGGTGCGAACACCGGGGAGCTGTTTTTT
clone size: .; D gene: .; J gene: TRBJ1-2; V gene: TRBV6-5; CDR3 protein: CASKKQGGNYGYTF; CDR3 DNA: TGTGCCAGCAAGAAACAGGGTGGTAACTATGGCTACACCTTC
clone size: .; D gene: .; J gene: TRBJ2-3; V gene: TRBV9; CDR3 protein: CASSVFSESTDTQYF; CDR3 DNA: TGTGCCAGCAGCGTATTTAGCGAAAGCACAGATACGCAGTATTTT
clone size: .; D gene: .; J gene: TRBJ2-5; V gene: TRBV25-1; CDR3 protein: CASSAQLGPETQYF; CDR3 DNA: TGTGCCAGCAGTGCTCAACTGGGGCCAGAGACCCAGTACTTC
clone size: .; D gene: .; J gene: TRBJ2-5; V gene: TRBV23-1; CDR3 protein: CASSHWTKETQYF; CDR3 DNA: TGCGCCAGCAGTCATTGGACAAAAGAGACCCAGTACTTC
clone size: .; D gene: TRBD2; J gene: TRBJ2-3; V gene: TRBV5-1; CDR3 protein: CASSVDPRLAGGSTDTQYF; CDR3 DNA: TGCGCCAGCAGCGTCGATCCCCGACTAGCGGGAGGGAGCACAGATACGCAGTATTTT
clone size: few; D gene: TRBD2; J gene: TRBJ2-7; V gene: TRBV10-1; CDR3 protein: CASSESSGADYEQYF; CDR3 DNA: TGCGCCAGCAGTGAATCTAGCGGGGCGGACTACGAGCAGTACTTC
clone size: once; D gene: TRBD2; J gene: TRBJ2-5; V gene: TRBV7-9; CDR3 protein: CASSLGLTGGPGEQETQYF; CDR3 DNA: TGTGCCAGCAGCTTAGGTTTGACGGGAGGGCCTGGGGAACAAGAGACCCAGTACTTC
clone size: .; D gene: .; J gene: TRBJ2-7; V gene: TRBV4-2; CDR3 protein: CASSPNSGDYYEQYF; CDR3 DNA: TGTGCCAGCAGCCCGAATAGCGGAGACTACTACGAGCAGTACTTC
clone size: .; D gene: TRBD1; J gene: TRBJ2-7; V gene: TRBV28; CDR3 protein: CASSLDRETYEQYF; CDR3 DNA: TGTGCCAGCAGCCTCGACAGGGAAACCTACGAGCAGTACTTC
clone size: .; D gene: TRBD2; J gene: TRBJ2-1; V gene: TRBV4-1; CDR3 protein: CASSDLGTSVYNEQFF; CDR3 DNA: TGCGCCAGCAGCGACCTTGGGACTAGCGTCTACAATGAGCAGTTCTTC
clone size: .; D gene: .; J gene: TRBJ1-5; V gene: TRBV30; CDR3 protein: CAWQGNPNQPQHF; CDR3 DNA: TGTGCCTGGCAGGGGAACCCTAATCAGCCCCAGCATTTT
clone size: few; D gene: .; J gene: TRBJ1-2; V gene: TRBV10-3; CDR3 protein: CAITDRAENGYTF; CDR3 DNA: TGTGCCATCACAGACCGAGCGGAGAATGGCTACACCTTC
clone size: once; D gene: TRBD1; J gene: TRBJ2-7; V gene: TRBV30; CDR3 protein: CAWGDRVEQYF; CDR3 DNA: TGTGCCTGGGGGGACAGGGTCGAGCAGTACTTC
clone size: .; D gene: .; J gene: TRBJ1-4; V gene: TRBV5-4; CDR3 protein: CASSPGTNLNEKLFF; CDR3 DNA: TGTGCCAGCAGCCCGGGGACAAACCTCAATGAAAAACTGTTTTTT
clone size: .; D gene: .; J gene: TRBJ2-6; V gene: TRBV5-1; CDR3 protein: CASSDEGSGANVLTF; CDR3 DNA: TGCGCCAGCAGCGATGAGGGCTCTGGGGCCAACGTCCTGACTTTC
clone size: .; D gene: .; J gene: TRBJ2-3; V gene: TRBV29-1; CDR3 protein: CSVEAGGTDTQYF; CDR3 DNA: TGCAGCGTTGAAGCGGGAGGCACAGATACGCAGTATTTT
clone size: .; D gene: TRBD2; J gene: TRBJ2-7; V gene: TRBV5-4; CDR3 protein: CASSEGLAGVRYEQYF; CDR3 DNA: TGTGCCAGCAGCGAGGGACTAGCGGGAGTTCGCTACGAGCAGTACTTC
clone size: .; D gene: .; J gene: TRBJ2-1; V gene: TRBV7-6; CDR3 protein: CASSFGGGDEQFF; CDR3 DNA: TGTGCCAGCAGCTTCGGAGGGGGGGATGAGCAGTTCTTC
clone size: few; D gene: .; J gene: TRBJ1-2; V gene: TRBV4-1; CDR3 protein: CASSQDPRAHHGYTF; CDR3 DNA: TGCGCCAGCAGCCAAGATCCCAGGGCCCACCATGGCTACACCTTC
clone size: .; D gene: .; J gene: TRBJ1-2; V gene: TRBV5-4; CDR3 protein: CASSFWGDGRMGYGYTF; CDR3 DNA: TGTGCCAGCAGCTTTTGGGGGGATGGGAGGATGGGCTATGGCTACACCTTC
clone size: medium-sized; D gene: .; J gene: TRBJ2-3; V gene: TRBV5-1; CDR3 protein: CASSLEQLARTDTQYF; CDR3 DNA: TGCGCCAGCAGCTTGGAACAGCTGGCTCGCACAGATACGCAGTATTTT
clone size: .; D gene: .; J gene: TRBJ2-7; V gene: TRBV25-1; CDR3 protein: CASSEQASYEQYF; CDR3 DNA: TGTGCCAGCAGTGAACAGGCCTCCTACGAGCAGTACTTC
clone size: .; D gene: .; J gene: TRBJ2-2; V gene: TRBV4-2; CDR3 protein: CASSRSLDSSNTGELFF; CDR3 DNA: TGTGCCAGCAGCCGTAGCCTCGACAGTTCGAACACCGGGGAGCTGTTTTTT
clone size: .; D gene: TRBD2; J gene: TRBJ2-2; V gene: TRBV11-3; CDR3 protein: CASRRGGTRFTGELFF; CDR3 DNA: TGTGCCAGCAGGAGGGGCGGGACTAGATTCACCGGGGAGCTGTTTTTT
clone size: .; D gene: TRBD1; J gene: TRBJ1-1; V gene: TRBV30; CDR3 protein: CAWRTGGYTEAFF; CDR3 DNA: TGTGCCTGGCGGACAGGGGGCTACACTGAAGCTTTCTTT
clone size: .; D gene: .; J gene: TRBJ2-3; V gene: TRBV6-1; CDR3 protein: CASSPSTDTQYF; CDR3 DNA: TGTGCCAGCAGTCCTAGCACAGATACGCAGTATTTT
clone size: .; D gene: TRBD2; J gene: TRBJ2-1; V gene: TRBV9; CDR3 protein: CASSSLAGDGVEQFF; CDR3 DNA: TGTGCCAGCAGCTCGTTAGCGGGAGACGGGGTTGAGCAGTTCTTC
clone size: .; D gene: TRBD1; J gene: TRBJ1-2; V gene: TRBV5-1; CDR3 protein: CAREDREIYGYTF; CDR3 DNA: TGCGCCAGGGAGGACAGGGAAATCTATGGCTACACCTTC
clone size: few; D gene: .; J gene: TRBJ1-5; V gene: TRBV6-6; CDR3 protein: CASSHRTDSNQPQHF; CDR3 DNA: TGTGCCAGCAGTCACCGGACTGATAGCAATCAGCCCCAGCATTTT
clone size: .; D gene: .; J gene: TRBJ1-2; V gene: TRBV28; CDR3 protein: CASSFIDYGGYTF; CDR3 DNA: TGTGCCAGCAGTTTCATAGACTACGGAGGCTACACCTTC
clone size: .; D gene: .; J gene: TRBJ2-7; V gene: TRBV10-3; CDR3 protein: CATWGSGALYEQYF; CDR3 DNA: TGTGCCACCTGGGGTAGCGGAGCACTTTACGAGCAGTACTTC
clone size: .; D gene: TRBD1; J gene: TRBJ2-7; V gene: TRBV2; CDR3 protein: CASSGQTTGDPYEQYF; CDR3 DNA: TGTGCCAGCAGTGGGCAGACGACAGGGGATCCTTACGAGCAGTACTTC
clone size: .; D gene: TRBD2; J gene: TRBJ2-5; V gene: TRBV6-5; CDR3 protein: CASSYSRGGVETQYF; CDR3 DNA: TGTGCCAGCAGTTACTCCCGCGGGGGAGTGGAGACCCAGTACTTC
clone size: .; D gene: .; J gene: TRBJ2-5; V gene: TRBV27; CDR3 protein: CASSLSNAGGASQETQYF; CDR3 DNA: TGTGCCAGCAGTTTATCGAACGCTGGGGGCGCGAGCCAAGAGACCCAGTACTTC
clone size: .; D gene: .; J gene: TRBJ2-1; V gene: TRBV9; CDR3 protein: CASSVSGSGWDEQFF; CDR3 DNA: TGTGCCAGCAGCGTATCCGGGAGCGGGTGGGATGAGCAGTTCTTC
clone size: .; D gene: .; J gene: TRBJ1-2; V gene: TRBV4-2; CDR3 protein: CASSRTEFENYGYTF; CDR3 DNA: TGTGCCAGCAGCCGAACAGAATTTGAGAACTATGGCTACACCTTC
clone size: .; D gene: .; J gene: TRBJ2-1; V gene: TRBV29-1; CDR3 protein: CSHRETLGHEQFF; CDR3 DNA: TGCAGCCACCGGGAGACTCTGGGCCATGAGCAGTTCTTC